The 20 T cell receptor beta chains in this list originate from one sample, sequenced in a study of identical twins. A single record per CDR3 protein comes from TCRdb applying MiXCR to the 5' RACE reads. The table has roughly 690,000 distinct CDR3 sequences, around 6% seen once. Sequenced sample: naive T cells sorted from blood. These receptor sequences come from a young man in good health.

V gene TRBV15 combines with J gene TRBJ1-6; D gene uncertain. V lost 0 bases and J 4 bases, leaving 10 bases between the germline ends. CDR3 length equals 16 residues. Germline assignment: CDR1 LNHNV and CDR2 YYDKDF (reference sequence). The CDR3 DNA sequence: TGTGCCACCAGCAGAGATTGGCGGGAATATAATTCACCCCTCCACTTT. As protein: CATSRDWREYNSPLHF.

This rearrangement joins TRBV4-3 to TRBJ2-5; 10 bases are a match to TRBD2. The V and J ends lost 0 bases and 5 bases, in that order; junction bases with no gene match: 6. This CDR3 region has 16 residues. Germline V gene sequence: CDR1 LGHNA, CDR2 YSLEER. In DNA form, the CDR3 reads TGCGCCAGCAGCCAAGACCCAGCGGGAGGGCGGGAGACCCAGTACTTC. Translating it yields CASSQDPAGGRETQYF.

The J gene is TRBJ2-6, the V gene TRBV5-1; no reliable D call. The CDR3 is 15 amino acids. V was shortened by 2 bases and J by 5 bases, with 11 bases between the two germline ends. Germline-derived CDR1 and CDR2 are SGHRS and YFSETQ. The CDR3: CASSLDPEWANVLTF. CDR3 DNA: TGCGCCAGCAGCTTAGACCCTGAGTGGGCCAACGTCCTGACTTTC.

This clonotype has only a few counts. V is TRBV7-9 and J is TRBJ2-1; D ambiguous. V was pared by 6 bases and J by 6 bases, with 12 bases between. CDR1 SEHNR and CDR2 FQNEAQ come from the germline V gene (reference sequence). The CDR3 is made up of 13 amino acids. The CDR3 coding sequence is TGTGCCAGCAGAAAGGATGGGCGCAATGAGCAGTTCTTC. Amino acids: CASRKDGRNEQFF.

The rearrangement links TRBV7-9 to TRBJ1-6, with D tentatively TRBD1 (5 bases). Germline lookup yields CDR1 SEHNR and CDR2 FQNEAQ (reference sequence). The CDR3 covers 15 residues. The V end lost 1 base, the J end lost 6 bases, and 10 bases lay between the germline ends. CDR3 in DNA: TGTGCCAGCAGCTTAGAGGGACGGAGTAATTCACCCCTCCACTTT. Translation gives CASSLEGRSNSPLHF.

The V and J genes are TRBV4-3 and TRBJ2-1; unclear D gene. Trimming removed 0 bases from V and 5 bases from J, with 8 bases in between. CDR1 LGHNA and CDR2 YSLEER come from the germline V gene. This CDR3 spans 14 amino acids. DNA of the CDR3: TGCGCCAGCAGCCAAGATGGAACCGACAATGAGCAGTTCTTC. Amino acids: CASSQDGTDNEQFF.

This clonotype was seen ten or more times. The CDR3 bases are TGTGCCACCAGCCTGAGCGGGGCCGATACGCAGTATTTT. It translates to CATSLSGADTQYF. This chain joins TRBV24-1 and TRBJ2-3, with 7 bases aligning to TRBD2. This CDR3 has 13 amino acids. Looked up from germline, CDR1 is KGHDR and CDR2 is SFDVKD. The V gene end was trimmed by 7 bases and the J gene end by 6 bases; junction bases not matched to a gene: 6.

The chain recombines TRBV3-1 with TRBJ2-5; 10 bases line up with TRBD2. Trimming cost V 4 bases and J 0 bases; bases outside gene matches: 8. Germline-derived CDR1 and CDR2 are LGHDT and YNNKEL (reference sequence). The CDR3 consists of 17 residues. The CDR3 sequence is CASSLKLAGLYQETQYF. DNA for the CDR3: TGTGCCAGCAGCCTCAAACTAGCGGGACTGTACCAAGAGACCCAGTACTTC.

The J gene is TRBJ2-1, the V gene TRBV20-1; 8 bases match TRBD2. This CDR3 region has 12 residues. Germline V lookup: CDR1 DFQATT, CDR2 SNEGSKA (reference sequence). Unmatched junction bases numbered 7, after V lost 8 bases and J lost 7 bases. The chain's CDR3 is CSPLAADNEQFF. The CDR3 DNA is TGCAGTCCACTAGCGGCAGATAATGAGCAGTTCTTC.

The chain links TRBV4-1 to TRBJ1-6, with D possibly TRBD1 on 5 matching bases. Germline values: CDR1 MGHRA, CDR2 YSYEKL. The V end was cut by 1 base, the J end by 8 bases, with 15 bases between. This CDR3 has 16 residues. The CDR3 spells CASSQGGEQGYSPLHF. In DNA, the CDR3 is TGCGCCAGCAGCCAAGGGGGCGAGCAGGGCTATTCACCCCTCCACTTT.

This clonotype has only a few counts. The chain has TRBV11-2 and TRBJ2-2; D may be TRBD1 (5 bases). The CDR3 is made up of 17 amino acids. V was clipped by 5 bases and J by 4 bases, with 20 bases between them. Germline loops: CDR1 SGHAT, CDR2 FQNNGV. The DNA of the CDR3 is TGTGCCAGCAGCAGATTAGGGGCAGGAGCTCTCACCGGGGAGCTGTTTTTT. Encoded protein: CASSRLGAGALTGELFF. The variable domain in full, with the rest retrieved from reference TRBV11-2 and TRBJ2-2, is EAGVAQSPRYKIIEKRQSVAFWCNPISGHATLYWYQQILGQGPKLLIQFQNNGVVDDSQLPKDRFSAERLKGVDSTLKIQPAKLEDSAVYLCASSRLGAGALTGELFFGEGSRLTVL.

This clonotype was observed many times. V usage is TRBV20-1 and J usage is TRBJ1-2; no clear D gene. V was shortened by 2 bases and J by 5 bases, with 12 bases between the two germline ends. The V gene's germline CDR1 is DFQATT and CDR2 SNEGSKA (reference sequence). The length of the CDR3 is 13 residues. The CDR3 loop is CSARSGLTYGYTF. In DNA, the CDR3 is TGCAGTGCTAGATCTGGTCTGACTTATGGCTACACCTTC.

There are many counts of this clonotype. The chain couples TRBV4-1 to TRBJ1-1, with D possibly matching TRBD1 (5 bases). CDR1 is MGHRA and CDR2 is YSYEKL in the germline V gene. This CDR3 is 14 amino acids long. Trimming took 0 bases from V and 4 from J, leaving 9 bases between them. CDR3 residues: CASSQDLRGTEAFF. In DNA, the CDR3 is TGCGCCAGCAGCCAAGATCTGAGGGGCACTGAAGCTTTCTTT.

This clonotype has a count of ten or more. The rearrangement links TRBV5-1 to TRBJ2-1; tentatively, D is TRBD1 (6 bases). Per the germline V gene, CDR1 is SGHRS and CDR2 is YFSETQ. V was pared by 2 bases and J by 7 bases, with 13 bases between. This CDR3 has 14 amino acids. The CDR3 region is CASSFKSRGNEQFF. The CDR3 DNA reads TGCGCCAGCAGCTTCAAATCCAGGGGAAATGAGCAGTTCTTC.

The chain couples TRBV29-1 to TRBJ2-7, with a possible D match to TRBD2 (6 bases). Trimming cost V 4 bases and J 3 bases, with 10 bases left between them. Germline V CDR1 and CDR2: SQVTM, ANQGSEA. This CDR3 contains 12 residues. Here the CDR3 DNA reads TGCAGCGTTGGCGGGACCTACTACGAGCAGTACTTC. Its translation is CSVGGTYYEQYF.

This clonotype was seen more than once but under ten times. This chain links TRBV6-1 with TRBJ1-5; D call uncertain. This CDR3 comprises 15 residues. V was cut by 2 bases and J by 0 bases, with 8 bases left in between. Germline CDR1 MNHNS, CDR2 SASEGT. CDR3 protein: CASSEYYNSNQPQHF. The CDR3 DNA follows: TGTGCCAGCAGTGAATACTATAATAGCAATCAGCCCCAGCATTTT.

This clonotype was recorded at least ten times. The chain employs TRBV29-1 and TRBJ2-4; D ambiguous. Germline loops: CDR1 SQVTM, CDR2 ANQGSEA. This CDR3 is built from 14 residues. Trimming cost V 5 bases and J 9 bases, with 20 bases left between them. The CDR3, as DNA: TGCAGCGTTTACTATATGTACCCAGTTGGCATTCAGTACTTC. Translated: CSVYYMYPVGIQYF.

This clonotype occurred a few times. This chain connects TRBV6-1 to TRBJ1-1; 10 bases agree with TRBD1. Germline V gene data show CDR1 as MNHNS and CDR2 as SASEGT. J gave up 9 bases and V 6 bases, and 4 bases lay outside the gene matches. The CDR3 runs to 12 residues. CDR3 DNA: TGTGCCAGCAGGACAGGGGGCCCAAAAGCTTTCTTT. This sequence encodes CASRTGGPKAFF.

This clonotype was seen at least ten times. The gene calls are TRBV12-3 or TRBV12-4 and TRBJ1-1, with D uncertain. The germline V and J ends were trimmed by 5 bases and 1 base, with 11 bases remaining between them. The CDR3 totals 14 residues. Here the CDR3 DNA reads TGTGCCAGCAGTAACCCTACAAGGAACACTGAAGCTTTCTTT. Amino acids: CASSNPTRNTEAFF.

This clonotype showed up many times. The V call is TRBV7-2, the J call TRBJ2-1; tentatively, D is TRBD2 (6 bases). The CDR3 runs 16 residues. CDR1 and CDR2 (germline): SGHTA, FQGNSA. Deletions cut 1 base from V and 12 bases from J, with 22 bases between. The CDR3: CASSLEGRRRGVGQFF. CDR3 nucleotides: TGTGCCAGCAGCTTAGAAGGGCGGCGGAGGGGTGTCGGGCAGTTCTTC. Full variable domain (outside the CDR3, taken from reference TRBV7-2 and TRBJ2-1): GAGVSQSPSNKVTEKGKDVELRCDPISGHTALYWYRQSLGQGLEFLIYFQGNSAPDKSGLPSDRFSAERTGGSVSTLTIQRTQQEDSAVYLCASSLEGRRRGVGQFFGPGTRLTVL.